A selection of T cell receptor beta chains follows, all from one sample in a study of blood T cell repertoires in COVID-19. Sequencing was performed with immunoSEQ multiplex PCR; in TCRdb, only in-frame clones are kept and a portion is missing. The sample lists hundreds of thousands of clones, approximately 85% occurring once. Input material: peripheral blood. The receptors come from a man aged 18 to 29 with active or convalescent COVID-19. Both conserved end residues are part of each CDR3. The order of the fields is clone size, D gene, V gene, CDR3 length, J gene, CDR3 protein, CDR3 DNA. The D gene is left open where the match is weak. Rows may omit the clone size; those that give it use once, few, many or a size class.

size: -
D: -
V: TRBV19
length: 14
J: TRBJ2-1
CDR3: CASSIHGGLGEQFF
DNA: TGTGCCAGTAGTATACACGGTGGGCTCGGTGAGCAGTTCTTC

size: once
D: -
V: TRBV18
length: 13
J: TRBJ1-6
CDR3: CASSPNPNSPLHF
DNA: TGTGCCAGCTCACCAAATCCGAATTCACCCCTCCACTTT

size: -
D: TRBD1
V: TRBV11-2
length: 15
J: TRBJ1-2
CDR3: CASTLGQGGGSGYTF
DNA: TGTGCCAGCACCCTCGGACAGGGAGGCGGATCCGGCTACACCTTC

size: -
D: -
V: TRBV12-3/TRBV12-4
length: 12
J: TRBJ1-2
CDR3: CASSLGTDGYTF
DNA: TGTGCCAGCAGTTTAGGGACAGATGGCTACACCTTC

size: once
D: -
V: TRBV6-1
length: 16
J: TRBJ2-1
CDR3: CASSEGGTDSYNEQFF
DNA: TGTGCCAGCAGTGAAGGCGGGACAGACTCCTACAATGAGCAGTTCTTC

size: few
D: -
V: TRBV9
length: 14
J: TRBJ1-3
CDR3: CASSPPQGSNTIYF
DNA: TGTGCCAGCAGTCCCCCACAGGGCTCCAACACCATATATTTT

size: -
D: -
V: TRBV24-1
length: 16
J: TRBJ1-2
CDR3: CATSDQPLHPRYGYTF
DNA: TGTGCCACCAGTGACCAACCACTCCATCCCCGCTATGGCTACACCTTC

size: -
D: TRBD1
V: TRBV11-2
length: 14
J: TRBJ1-1
CDR3: CASSFDRVGTEAFF
DNA: TGTGCCAGCAGTTTTGACAGGGTAGGAACTGAAGCTTTCTTT

size: -
D: -
V: TRBV12-3/TRBV12-4
length: 13
J: TRBJ2-5
CDR3: CASSFWPRETQYF
DNA: TGTGCCAGCAGTTTCTGGCCTAGAGAGACCCAGTACTTC

size: -
D: TRBD2
V: TRBV12-5
length: 15
J: TRBJ2-5
CDR3: CASGLGRIGGKTQYF
DNA: TGTGCTAGTGGGCTGGGGCGCATCGGGGGGAAGACCCAGTACTTC

size: -
D: -
V: TRBV6-6
length: 16
J: TRBJ1-5
CDR3: CASSYFFGTGDQPQHF
DNA: TGTGCCAGCAGTTACTTTTTTGGGACGGGGGATCAGCCCCAGCATTTT

size: few
D: TRBD1
V: TRBV19
length: 18
J: TRBJ1-6
CDR3: CASSTVGYRGTYNSPLHF
DNA: TGTGCCAGTAGTACCGTTGGTTACAGGGGCACCTATAATTCACCCCTCCACTTT

size: -
D: -
V: TRBV12-5
length: 14
J: TRBJ1-5
CDR3: CASGLGASNQPQHF
DNA: TGTGCTAGTGGTTTAGGGGCTAGCAATCAGCCCCAGCATTTT

size: -
D: TRBD2
V: TRBV7-2
length: 18
J: TRBJ2-7
CDR3: CASSQSGTSGGQSYEQYF
DNA: TGTGCCAGCAGCCAATCTGGGACTAGCGGGGGGCAGTCCTACGAGCAGTACTTC

size: -
D: TRBD1
V: TRBV15
length: 15
J: TRBJ2-1
CDR3: CATSGGQGAYNEQFF
DNA: TGTGCCACCAGCGGGGGACAGGGAGCCTACAATGAGCAGTTCTTC

size: -
D: TRBD1
V: TRBV19
length: 15
J: TRBJ1-6
CDR3: CASSIGGTANSPLHF
DNA: TGTGCCAGTAGTATAGGGGGGACAGCGAATTCACCCCTCCACTTT

size: once
D: -
V: TRBV2
length: 13
J: TRBJ1-4
CDR3: CASQQGTNEKLFF
DNA: TGTGCCAGCCAACAGGGAACTAATGAAAAACTGTTTTTT